The 7 T cell receptor beta chains reported below all come from one sample, sequenced in a study of T cells in tumors after PD-1 blockade. Produced via immunoSEQ multiplex PCR; TCRdb's table is partial and in-frame only. The sample comprises some 48,000 clones, 79% of which are singletons, and 16% rests with the top ten. The sequenced sample was PBMCs, obtained before anti-PD-1 treatment. Receptors were obtained from a human donor with basal cell carcinoma.

The chain employs TRBV9 and TRBJ1-2, with a weak D call TRBD1 (5 bases). The CDR3 consists of 16 residues. Germline-derived CDR1 and CDR2 are SGDLS and YYNGEE. V dropped 4 bases and J dropped 7 bases, with 23 bases sitting between them. This CDR3 is CASSTTGTSLGGGYTF. The CDR3 DNA is TGTGCCAGCAGCACGACCGGGACCTCTCTAGGTGGTGGCTACACCTTC.

This clone was detected ten times or more. This sequence joins TRBV28 and TRBJ1-3, with D perhaps TRBD1 (5 bases). Germline loops: CDR1 MDHEN, CDR2 SYDVKM. Between the trimmed V and J ends, which lost 5 bases and 4 bases, there was a span of 12 bases. CDR3 length equals 14 residues. The CDR3 region has the DNA TGTGCCAGCAGTGAGGGACCCTCCGGAAACACCATATATTTT. It yields the protein CASSEGPSGNTIYF.

V is TRBV27 and J is TRBJ1-5; D is undetermined. CDR3 length equals 16 residues. V shed 8 bases and J shed 6 bases, with 23 bases lying between them. Germline values: CDR1 MNHEY, CDR2 SMNVEV (reference sequence). For the CDR3, the DNA is TGTGCCAGCGCCCCTCAAGGTGTAGTGGGAGCTCAGCCCCAGCATTTT. It is translated as CASAPQGVVGAQPQHF.

The J gene is TRBJ2-1, the V gene TRBV10-2; 9 bases fit TRBD2. The length of the CDR3 is 13 residues. Germline-derived CDR1 and CDR2 are WSHSY and SAAADI. The ends lost 2 bases at V and 11 bases at J; junction bases unmatched: 4. In DNA, the CDR3 is TGCGCCAGCAGTGAGAGTCTAGCGGGAAAGCAGTTCTTC. Translated: CASSESLAGKQFF.

The chain recombines TRBV27 with TRBJ2-1, with D possibly TRBD2 on 6 matching bases. CDR1 is MNHEY and CDR2 is SMNVEV in the germline V gene (reference sequence). V lost 6 bases to trimming and J lost 8 bases, with 17 bases between them. This CDR3 region has 14 residues. The CDR3 spells CASRLDGRGDEQFF. In DNA form, the CDR3 reads TGTGCCAGCAGGTTGGACGGGAGAGGCGATGAGCAGTTCTTC.

The rearrangement uses TRBV5-5 and TRBJ1-2; tentatively, D is TRBD1 (5 bases). Germline values: CDR1 SGHKS, CDR2 YYEKEE (reference sequence). The CDR3 contains 17 residues. Trimming shortened V by 0 bases and J by 2 bases, and 17 bases separated the two germline ends. The CDR3 DNA sequence: TGTGCCAGCAGCTTGGCGCCTAACCTAGGGGAGAACTATGGCTACACCTTC. This gives the protein CASSLAPNLGENYGYTF.

This rearrangement joins TRBV2 to TRBJ1-3; TRBD1 matches 7 bases. CDR3 length: 16 residues. J was trimmed by 1 base and V by 1 base; bases with no gene match: 4. Germline loops: CDR1 SNHLY, CDR2 FYNNEI. CDR3 nucleotides: TGTGCCAGCAGTGAAGAAAGGGGGCTTTCTGGAAACACCATATATTTT. Translating gives CASSEERGLSGNTIYF. Based on the CDR3 plus reference TRBV2 and TRBJ1-3, the full variable domain is EPEVTQTPSHQVTQMGQEVILRCVPISNHLYFYWYRQILGQKVEFLVSFYNNEISEKSEIFDDQFSVERPDGSNFTLKIRSTKLEDSAMYFCASSEERGLSGNTIYFGEGSWLTVV.